The clone carrying this T cell receptor beta chain turned up a few times. Its antigen is undetermined. Unique molecular identifiers were incorporated into the prepared TCRbeta library. TCRdb reprocessed the PCR reads via MiXCR and lists one record per CDR3 protein. The sample yields some 440,000 distinct CDR3 sequences, 15% to 20% seen once. CDR1 SGHRS and CDR2 YFSETQ come from the germline V gene. The CDR3 length is 15 residues. Germline trimming cut 1 base from V and 6 bases from J; bases unmatched to any gene: 5. The source of the sample is a study of T-cell reconstitution after alpha-beta-depleted transplantation in children. Regarding the study as a whole: At around two months after transplant, the alpha-beta T cells were reportedly derived from several hundred expanded clones that came from non-depleted graft cells. There were some patients whose high TCRbeta diversity at day 60 came from surviving recipient T cells and thymic progenitors. T cells produced anew were the main source of T-cell counts and diversity one year after transplant.

Sequencing was performed on PBMCs, mostly from graft donor cells, taken 360 days after TCRalphabeta/CD19-depleted stem cell transplant. This chain uses TRBV5-1 with TRBJ2-7; 12 nucleotides align to TRBD2. This clonotype was obtained from a boy in the first two years of life who had a stem cell transplant for Wiskott-Aldrich syndrome, so the T cells may come from the graft donor. CDR3 in DNA: TGCGCCAGCAGCTTGCCGACTAGCGGGAGAGGCGAGCAGTACTTC. It yields the protein CASSLPTSGRGEQYF.